This is a list of T cell receptor beta chains from one sample in a study of T-cell memory formation after mild COVID-19. A single record per CDR3 protein comes from TCRdb applying MiXCR to the 5' RACE reads. Of about 500,000 distinct CDR3 sequences listed, 20% were seen once; the top ten hold about an eighth. Sequencing used PBMCs or a T cell subset sorted from them (not recorded which). These receptors all come from an adult woman who had mild COVID-19 (a few samples of this study predate the infection). Cell type and time point are not known. Each CDR3 is given with its conserved first and last residue. A D gene is named only where the DNA matches it firmly. The size of a clone is reported for some rows only, either as once, few or many, or as a class for expanded clones.

len: 14; abundance: .; v_gene: TRBV15; j_gene: TRBJ1-1; d_gene: .; CDR3nt: TGTGCCACCAGCAGAGTTGCGACCAACACTGAAGCTTTCTTT; CDR3aa: CATSRVATNTEAFF
len: 14; abundance: many; v_gene: TRBV5-1; j_gene: TRBJ1-6; d_gene: .; CDR3nt: TGCGCCAGCAGCTTGGAAGGATTTAATTCACCCCTCCACTTT; CDR3aa: CASSLEGFNSPLHF
len: 13; abundance: few; v_gene: TRBV9; j_gene: TRBJ2-3; d_gene: .; CDR3nt: TGTGCCAGCAGTGGAGCGGGCACCGATACGCAGTATTTT; CDR3aa: CASSGAGTDTQYF
len: 17; abundance: few; v_gene: TRBV24-1; j_gene: TRBJ2-3; d_gene: TRBD1; CDR3nt: TGTGCCACCAGTGATTTGTCCGGGACAGGGATTACGGATACGCAGTATTTT; CDR3aa: CATSDLSGTGITDTQYF
len: 15; abundance: few; v_gene: TRBV4-3; j_gene: TRBJ2-1; d_gene: TRBD2; CDR3nt: TGCGCCAGCAGCCAACTAGCGGGGGAGGGCGATGAGCAGTTCTTC; CDR3aa: CASSQLAGEGDEQFF
len: 13; abundance: few; v_gene: TRBV7-3; j_gene: TRBJ2-2; d_gene: .; CDR3nt: TGTGCCAGCCGGGGGCTCAACACCGGGGAGCTGTTTTTT; CDR3aa: CASRGLNTGELFF
len: 15; abundance: few; v_gene: TRBV20-1; j_gene: TRBJ2-3; d_gene: TRBD2; CDR3nt: TGCAGTGCTCCCCCAGGGACTAGCGGCACAGATACGCAGTATTTT; CDR3aa: CSAPPGTSGTDTQYF
len: 13; abundance: few; v_gene: TRBV20-1; j_gene: TRBJ2-1; d_gene: .; CDR3nt: TGCAGTGCTAGAAAGACAGGTCGGAATGAGCAGTTCTTC; CDR3aa: CSARKTGRNEQFF
len: 16; abundance: .; v_gene: TRBV6-6; j_gene: TRBJ2-3; d_gene: TRBD2; CDR3nt: TGTGCCAGCAGTTACCCCCGGGGGGGTTCCACAGATACGCAGTATTTT; CDR3aa: CASSYPRGGSTDTQYF
len: 16; abundance: few; v_gene: TRBV30; j_gene: TRBJ2-5; d_gene: TRBD2; CDR3nt: TGTGCCTGGAGTGTACCGGGGGGAGACTCTCAAGAGACCCAGTACTTC; CDR3aa: CAWSVPGGDSQETQYF
len: 16; abundance: .; v_gene: TRBV7-9; j_gene: TRBJ2-1; d_gene: .; CDR3nt: TGTGCCAGCAGCTTAGCTGCCGGGGGCACCTACAATGAGCAGTTCTTC; CDR3aa: CASSLAAGGTYNEQFF
len: 16; abundance: .; v_gene: TRBV4-1; j_gene: TRBJ2-5; d_gene: .; CDR3nt: TGCGCCAGCAGCCAAGGTTGGGGTCAGACGCAAGAGACCCAGTACTTC; CDR3aa: CASSQGWGQTQETQYF
len: 13; abundance: few; v_gene: TRBV6-5; j_gene: TRBJ1-5; d_gene: .; CDR3nt: TGTGCCAGCAGTTATGGGGACCGACAGCCCCAGCATTTT; CDR3aa: CASSYGDRQPQHF
len: 14; abundance: .; v_gene: TRBV12-3/TRBV12-4; j_gene: TRBJ2-1; d_gene: .; CDR3nt: TGTGCCAGCAGTTTAGTGGGGCCCTACAATGAGCAGTTCTTC; CDR3aa: CASSLVGPYNEQFF
len: 13; abundance: many; v_gene: TRBV5-6; j_gene: TRBJ2-1; d_gene: .; CDR3nt: TGTGCCAGCAGCTCGGGGGCGTACAATGAGCAGTTCTTC; CDR3aa: CASSSGAYNEQFF
len: 12; abundance: few; v_gene: TRBV7-9; j_gene: TRBJ1-4; d_gene: .; CDR3nt: TGTGCCAGCAGCCCGGCGGGGGCAAAACTGTTTTTT; CDR3aa: CASSPAGAKLFF
len: 12; abundance: few; v_gene: TRBV29-1; j_gene: TRBJ1-2; d_gene: TRBD1; CDR3nt: TGCAGCGTTGGACAGGGGGCAGGTGGCTACACCTTC; CDR3aa: CSVGQGAGGYTF
len: 18; abundance: .; v_gene: TRBV29-1; j_gene: TRBJ2-5; d_gene: TRBD2; CDR3nt: TGCAGCGCCTCGGGACTAGCGGGAGCTCGATTTGTTCGGGAGACCCAGTACTTC; CDR3aa: CSASGLAGARFVRETQYF
len: 18; abundance: .; v_gene: TRBV7-6; j_gene: TRBJ2-2; d_gene: TRBD2; CDR3nt: TGTGCCAGCAGCCCGGGACTAGCGGGAGTGCGGAACACCGGGGAGCTGTTTTTT; CDR3aa: CASSPGLAGVRNTGELFF
len: 14; abundance: few; v_gene: TRBV4-3; j_gene: TRBJ2-7; d_gene: .; CDR3nt: TGCGCCAGCAGCCAAGAGATATCGGTTTCCGAGCAGTACTTC; CDR3aa: CASSQEISVSEQYF
len: 18; abundance: few; v_gene: TRBV6-5; j_gene: TRBJ2-3; d_gene: .; CDR3nt: TGTGCCAGCAGTTACTCTTCTCCCCCTAGCGCAAGCACAGATACGCAGTATTTT; CDR3aa: CASSYSSPPSASTDTQYF
len: 13; abundance: few; v_gene: TRBV6-5; j_gene: TRBJ2-7; d_gene: TRBD2; CDR3nt: TGTGCCAGCAGGAGGACTAGCGGGAGCCCCAGGTACTTC; CDR3aa: CASRRTSGSPRYF
len: 12; abundance: few; v_gene: TRBV12-3/TRBV12-4; j_gene: TRBJ2-1; d_gene: .; CDR3nt: TGTGCCAGCAGTTTTACGGAAAATGAGCAGTTCTTC; CDR3aa: CASSFTENEQFF
len: 17; abundance: .; v_gene: TRBV9; j_gene: TRBJ2-2; d_gene: TRBD1; CDR3nt: TGTGCCAGCAGCGTCCCCCGGGACAGGGGGCTCGGCGGGGAGCTGTTTTTT; CDR3aa: CASSVPRDRGLGGELFF